The 32 T cell receptor beta chains listed next were all sequenced from one sample in a study of graft-versus-host responses after intestinal transplantation. Here immunoSEQ multiplex PCR was the method, and the copy in TCRdb shows in-frame clones only, minus some. In the table there are roughly 64,000 clones, more than 90% of which are singletons. The antigens for these receptors are not known. Sequencing used unstimulated CD8+ T cells sorted from spleen or lymph node cells, obtained before transplant. The receptors originated from a human donor who was the organ donor for an intestinal transplant.

This rearrangement joins TRBV28 to TRBJ1-1; D unresolved. The CDR3 consists of 13 residues. Germline V gene sequence: CDR1 MDHEN, CDR2 SYDVKM. The germline V and J ends were trimmed by 2 bases and 8 bases, with 12 bases remaining between them. The CDR3: CASSLREALEAFF. CDR3 bases: TGTGCCAGCAGTTTAAGGGAGGCCCTAGAAGCTTTCTTT.

The chain joins TRBV4-3 to TRBJ2-5; 7 bases fit TRBD2. Germline CDR1 and CDR2: LGHNA and YSLEER. The junction had 8 bases not matched to a gene; V was cut back by 4 bases and J by 0 bases. CDR3 length: 16 amino acids. The CDR3 region has the DNA TGCGCCAGCAGCCTGTTTGGGCTAGCGGACCAAGAGACCCAGTACTTC. This codes for CASSLFGLADQETQYF.

The gene calls are TRBV5-4 and TRBJ2-3, with TRBD2 matching 9 bases. The CDR3 totals 19 residues. Germline V gives CDR1 SGHNT, CDR2 YYREEE (reference sequence). Trimming at V came to 4 bases and at J to 0 bases, leaving 15 bases not matched to a gene. CDR3 protein: CASSRAFSGSWPSTDTQYF. In nucleotides, the CDR3 is TGTGCCAGCAGCCGAGCCTTTAGCGGGAGCTGGCCTAGCACAGATACGCAGTATTTT.

The V gene is TRBV28, the J gene TRBJ1-5, with D tentatively TRBD1 (6 bases). V was clipped by 2 bases and J by 0 bases, with 17 bases between them. The CDR3 totals 18 residues. Per the germline V gene, CDR1 is MDHEN and CDR2 is SYDVKM. The CDR3 loop is CASSLGGGQGFSNQPQHF. The CDR3 nucleotides read TGTGCCAGCAGTTTAGGGGGGGGGCAGGGTTTTAGCAATCAGCCCCAGCATTTT.

DNA for the CDR3: TGCGCCAGCATGAGACAGTACGATGAAAAACTGTTTTTT. Translation gives CASMRQYDEKLFF. The V and J genes are TRBV5-1 and TRBJ1-4; possibly TRBD1 for D (5 bases). The CDR3 spans 13 residues. Looked up from germline, CDR1 is SGHRS and CDR2 is YFSETQ. Trimming removed 6 bases from V and 6 bases from J, with 12 bases in between.

The V call is TRBV6-6, the J call TRBJ2-7; D is perhaps TRBD1 (6 bases). Per the germline V gene, CDR1 is MNHNY and CDR2 is SVGAGI (reference sequence). The CDR3 consists of 12 residues. Trimming removed 9 bases from V and 2 bases from J, with 11 bases in between. Here the CDR3 reads CASRQVTYEQYF. For the CDR3, the DNA is TGTGCCAGTCGACAGGTGACCTACGAGCAGTACTTC.

The chain has TRBV4-1 and TRBJ1-2; TRBD1 aligns across 8 bases. Germline V lookup: CDR1 MGHRA, CDR2 YSYEKL. The V segment lost 6 bases and the J segment 7 bases; nucleotides outside the gene matches: 16. This CDR3 comprises 16 residues. CDR3 in DNA: TGCGCCAGCAGTCCCATGCCGGGACAGGACTTAGTTGGCTACACCTTC. It translates to CASSPMPGQDLVGYTF.

The gene calls are TRBV4-1 and TRBJ2-7; 7 nucleotides align to TRBD2. CDR3 length equals 15 residues. From germline, CDR1 is MGHRA and CDR2 YSYEKL. Trimming cost V 1 base and J 2 bases; bases outside gene matches: 5. CDR3 in DNA: TGCGCCAGCAGCCAAGCCGCGGGAGCGACCTACGAGCAGTACTTC. Translating it yields CASSQAAGATYEQYF.

The chain couples TRBV9 to TRBJ2-5, with TRBD2 identical over 7 bases. V gave up 0 bases and J gave up 0 bases; unmatched junction bases: 5. CDR1 is SGDLS, CDR2 YYNGEE, per germline. This CDR3 is 16 amino acids long. The CDR3 here is CASSVVGREHQETQYF. Written as DNA, the CDR3 is TGTGCCAGCAGCGTAGTGGGGCGGGAGCACCAAGAGACCCAGTACTTC.

The rearrangement links TRBV2 to TRBJ1-1, with TRBD1 identical over 7 bases. Germline CDR1 is SNHLY and CDR2 is FYNNEI. The V segment lost 4 bases and the J segment 2 bases; nucleotides outside the gene matches: 4. The CDR3 loop spans 14 amino acids. The CDR3: CASSVGTDNTEAFF. The CDR3 DNA reads TGTGCCAGCAGTGTCGGGACAGACAACACTGAAGCTTTCTTT.

This clone is a singleton in its sample. This sequence joins TRBV5-5 and TRBJ2-7; TRBD1 matches at 8 bases. Trimming at V came to 4 bases and at J to 5 bases, leaving 5 bases not matched to a gene. The germline V gene has CDR1 SGHKS and CDR2 YYEKEE (reference sequence). The CDR3 has 13 residues. The CDR3 sequence: CASSPQGADEQYF. The CDR3 coding sequence is TGTGCCAGCAGCCCGCAGGGGGCCGACGAGCAGTACTTC.

The chain carries TRBV9 and TRBJ1-3; D gene ambiguous. This CDR3 region has 13 residues. Per the germline V gene, CDR1 is SGDLS and CDR2 is YYNGEE. V dropped 5 bases and J dropped 0 bases, with 6 bases sitting between them. CDR3 sequence reads: CASSHSSGNTIYF. CDR3 DNA sequence: TGTGCCAGCAGTCACAGCTCTGGAAACACCATATATTTT.

The rearrangement joins TRBV2 to TRBJ2-3; the match to TRBD2 covers 7 bases. In germline, CDR1 is SNHLY, CDR2 FYNNEI. The CDR3 is made up of 15 amino acids. The trim removed 2 bases at V and 6 bases at J, leaving 8 bases unmatched. The CDR3 bases are TGTGCCAGCAGTGAATCGAGTCAGGGAGGGGATACGCAGTATTTT. Encoded protein: CASSESSQGGDTQYF.

Of note for this clone: Mismatch with germline at one junction end may stem from a read error. The rearrangement links TRBV7-7 to TRBJ2-1; 9 bases agree with TRBD2. Looked up from germline, CDR1 is SSHAT and CDR2 is FNYEAQ (reference sequence). The CDR3 is made up of 16 amino acids. Here the CDR3 reads CASSSHASGRINEQFF. For the CDR3, the DNA is TGTGCTAGCAGCTCACACGCAAGCGGGAGGATCAATGAGCAGTTCTTC.

The CDR3 region is CATTRAGESATNEKLFF. CDR3 coding DNA: TGTGCCACAACCCGCGCAGGGGAGTCTGCAACTAATGAAAAACTGTTTTTT. V is TRBV28 and J is TRBJ1-4; tentative D call: TRBD1 (6 bases). The V end lost 10 bases, the J end lost 0 bases, and 21 bases lay between the germline ends. Germline V gives CDR1 MDHEN, CDR2 SYDVKM. The CDR3 has 17 amino acids.

The chain carries TRBV6-5 and TRBJ2-1; possibly TRBD2 for D (5 bases). V lost 5 bases and J lost 4, with 9 bases in between. The germline V gene has CDR1 MNHEY and CDR2 SVGAGI. The CDR3 totals 13 residues. CDR3 sequence (DNA): TGTGCCAGCAGTCCGGACTTATACAATGAGCAGTTCTTC. It encodes CASSPDLYNEQFF.

The V and J genes are TRBV9 and TRBJ2-1; 8 nucleotides match TRBD2. Per germline, CDR1 SGDLS and CDR2 YYNGEE. The ends lost 2 bases at V and 5 bases at J; junction bases unmatched: 15. The CDR3 covers 18 residues. The CDR3 DNA reads TGTGCCAGCAGCGTCGGGGGCGTTTGGCGGGGGGTTAACAATGAGCAGTTCTTC. This encodes CASSVGGVWRGVNNEQFF.

The rearrangement joins TRBV27 to TRBJ1-2; TRBD1 is a possible D gene (6 bases). CDR3 size: 14 residues. Germline V gene sequence: CDR1 MNHEY, CDR2 SMNVEV (reference sequence). V was shortened by 4 bases and J by 4 bases, with 13 bases between the two germline ends. This chain's CDR3 is CASSSRGHIYGYTF. DNA of the CDR3: TGTGCCAGCAGTTCTAGGGGACACATCTATGGCTACACCTTC.

The chain joins TRBV9 to TRBJ2-5; possibly TRBD1 for D (5 bases). CDR1 is SGDLS and CDR2 is YYNGEE in the germline V gene. The CDR3 is made up of 14 amino acids. V lost 3 bases, J lost 4 bases, and 13 bases lay in between. CDR3 coding DNA: TGTGCCAGCAGCGGATCAGGGCGAAGAGAGACCCAGTACTTC. Its protein is CASSGSGRRETQYF.

V usage is TRBV6-5 and J usage is TRBJ2-1; no clear D gene. The CDR3 extends over 14 amino acids. The germline V gene has CDR1 MNHEY and CDR2 SVGAGI. V was trimmed by 0 bases and J by 9 bases, leaving 12 bases between them. CDR3 protein: CASSYSNSGLEQFF. The CDR3 DNA sequence: TGTGCCAGCAGTTACTCGAATTCCGGTCTTGAGCAGTTCTTC.

The chain couples TRBV21-1 to TRBJ2-7; no DNA check was done on the table's D call, TRBD1. TRBV21-1 is labeled a pseudogene. CDR3 length: 17 amino acids. Written as DNA, the CDR3 is TGTGCCAGTGTTTGGCAGGGCAAAAGGGCCCCCGGCAACGAGCAGTACTTC. This codes for CASVWQGKRAPGNEQYF.

The J gene is TRBJ2-7, the V gene TRBV28, with TRBD1 as a possible D gene (6 bases). This CDR3 contains 13 residues. The germline CDR1 and CDR2 sequences are MDHEN and SYDVKM. Trimming removed 6 bases at V and 2 bases at J, with 11 bases between. The CDR3 nucleotides read TGTGCCAGCAGCCGGGACACACCCTACGAGCAGTACTTC. Translation: CASSRDTPYEQYF.

The V call is TRBV30, the J call TRBJ2-1; TRBD2 matches at 9 bases. CDR3 size: 14 residues. The V segment lost 5 bases and the J segment 5 bases; nucleotides outside the gene matches: 7. CDR1 and CDR2 (germline): GTSNPN, SVGIG (reference sequence). This chain's CDR3 is CAWSGLAVDNEQFF. CDR3 coding DNA: TGTGCCTGGTCGGGACTAGCAGTAGACAATGAGCAGTTCTTC.

V usage is TRBV11-2 and J usage is TRBJ1-1, with D tentatively TRBD1 (6 bases). V lost 5 bases and J lost 1, with 20 bases in between. Germline CDR1 is SGHAT and CDR2 is FQNNGV. The CDR3 contains 17 residues. The CDR3 loop is CASSTSGPAGQNTEAFF. The CDR3 coding sequence is TGTGCCAGCAGCACTAGCGGTCCGGCGGGACAGAACACTGAAGCTTTCTTT.

V gene TRBV18 combines with J gene TRBJ1-2; D uncertain. CDR1 and CDR2 from the germline V gene are KGHSH and LQKENI. Trimming removed 3 bases from V and 8 bases from J, with 16 bases in between. The CDR3 spans 14 residues. The CDR3 nucleotides read TGTGCCAGCTCACCCCGCGACCGACTGAGAGGCTACACCTTC. It translates to CASSPRDRLRGYTF. Full variable domain (remainder filled in from reference TRBV18 and TRBJ1-2): NAGVMQNPRHLVRRRGQEARLRCSPMKGHSHVYWYRQLPEEGLKFMVYLQKENIIDESGMPKERFSAEFPKEGPSILRIQQVVRGDSAAYFCASSPRDRLRGYTFGSGTRLTVV.

The genes are TRBV18 and TRBJ2-7; TRBD1 is a possible D gene (6 bases). The CDR3 covers 13 residues. The V gene lost 0 bases and the J gene lost 5 bases, with 8 bases spanning the gap. Germline loops: CDR1 KGHSH, CDR2 LQKENI. The DNA for the CDR3 is TGTGCCAGCTCACCACCCGACAGGCACGAGCAGTACTTC. It encodes CASSPPDRHEQYF.

The J gene is TRBJ2-5, the V gene TRBV7-9; the match to TRBD2 covers 8 bases. The CDR3 contains 15 residues. Germline V gene lookup returns CDR1 SEHNR and CDR2 FQNEAQ (reference sequence). J gave up 5 bases and V 1 base, and 6 bases lay outside the gene matches. The CDR3 spells CASSLVVAGYETQYF. The CDR3 DNA reads as TGTGCCAGCAGCTTAGTGGTAGCGGGATATGAGACCCAGTACTTC.

This chain joins TRBV9 and TRBJ1-3; D is undetermined. The V gene's germline CDR1 is SGDLS and CDR2 YYNGEE. With 7 bases removed from V and 4 bases from J, the gap between germline ends came to 12 bases. This CDR3 is 13 amino acids long. The CDR3 spells CASGRIPGNTIYF. The CDR3 DNA follows: TGTGCCAGCGGCAGGATCCCCGGAAACACCATATATTTT.

The chain is built from TRBV10-3 and TRBJ2-3, with D tentatively TRBD2 (6 bases). Germline V lookup: CDR1 ENHRY, CDR2 SYGVKD. This CDR3 spans 15 amino acids. Trimming cost V 2 bases and J 5 bases, with 14 bases left between them. CDR3 nucleotides: TGTGCCATCAGTGAGAGCTCCAGGGAGGTAGATACGCAGTATTTT. It is translated as CAISESSREVDTQYF.

This sequence joins TRBV11-2 and TRBJ2-7, with TRBD2 matching 9 bases. The CDR3 totals 17 residues. V lost 0 bases, J lost 4 bases, and 10 bases stayed unmatched. From germline, CDR1 is SGHAT and CDR2 FQNNGV. CDR3 coding DNA: TGTGCCAGCAGCTTAGATATCGGTCTAGCGGGGCCTTACGAGCAGTACTTC. As protein: CASSLDIGLAGPYEQYF.

In its sample, this clone was seen once. The chain carries TRBV18 and TRBJ2-5, with 10 bases identical to TRBD1. The better agreement between TRBJ2-7 and the DNA end casts doubt on the J call. The CDR3 totals 16 residues. CDR1 KGHSH and CDR2 LQKENI come from the germline V gene. The CDR3 region has the DNA TGTGCCAGCTCACCCTCCTTAGACAGGGGGCTTGGCGAGCAGTACTTC. It is translated as CASSPSLDRGLGEQYF.

The rearrangement uses TRBV6-8 and TRBJ2-5; D is possibly TRBD2 (6 bases). Judging by the DNA end, TRBJ2-7 fits better; the J call may be wrong. The length of the CDR3 is 13 residues. Germline values: CDR1 MNHGY, CDR2 SAAAGT. The CDR3 DNA reads TGTGCCAGTGAGGACTACCCAACCTACGAGCAGTACTTC. Its translation is CASEDYPTYEQYF.